These 13 T cell receptor beta chains were sequenced from one sample in a study of blood T cell repertoires in COVID-19 (dated by TCRdb to 2020 to 2022). To prepare the library, the immunoSEQ multiplex PCR assay was applied. TCRdb mirrors the immuneACCESS table, restricted to in-frame sequences. Some clones are absent from its copies; in checked studies, under half trace to an unresolved V gene, and the reason for the others is unknown. The sample yields around 66,000 clones; over 75% were counted once. The ten largest account for approximately 7% of the sample. Sequenced material: peripheral blood. The receptors stem from a man aged 55-75 years with acute or convalescent COVID-19.

The chain employs TRBV10-3 and TRBJ1-1; D possibly corresponds to TRBD1 (5 bases). This CDR3 is built from 14 residues. The V end lost 2 bases, the J end lost 10 bases, and 17 bases lay between the germline ends. Germline V gene lookup returns CDR1 ENHRY and CDR2 SYGVKD. Written as DNA, the CDR3 is TGTGCCATCAGTGAGCCAGGACGGACATTTGGAGCTTTCTTT. It encodes CAISEPGRTFGAFF.

This chain uses TRBV4-3 with TRBJ2-3; 10 nucleotides match TRBD1. This CDR3 region has 16 residues. Looked up from germline, CDR1 is LGHNA and CDR2 is YSLEER. With 5 bases clipped from V and 0 bases from J, the junction kept 5 bases outside the gene matches. CDR3 residues: CASSSGTGVSTDTQYF. CDR3 sequence (DNA): TGCGCCAGCAGCTCTGGGACAGGGGTGAGCACAGATACGCAGTATTTT.

The rearrangement joins TRBV7-6 to TRBJ2-3; weak D call: TRBD1 (6 bases). Trimming removed 5 bases at V and 4 bases at J, with 16 bases between. This CDR3 comprises 15 residues. Looked up from germline, CDR1 is SGHVS and CDR2 is FNYEAQ. The CDR3 region is CASSPQGRQADTQYF. Written as DNA, the CDR3 is TGTGCCAGCAGCCCACAGGGAAGGCAAGCAGATACGCAGTATTTT.

The rearrangement links TRBV15 to TRBJ2-3; TRBD1 aligns across 9 bases. This CDR3 is 15 amino acids long. The germline gives CDR1 LNHNV, CDR2 YYDKDF (reference sequence). With 2 bases clipped from V and 3 bases from J, the junction kept 3 bases outside the gene matches. The CDR3: CATSRPGTGTDTQYF. In nucleotides, the CDR3 is TGTGCCACCAGCAGACCCGGGACAGGGACAGATACGCAGTATTTT.

This clone was seen a few times. The genes are TRBV6-2 or TRBV6-3 and TRBJ2-1; no clear D. With 2 bases removed from V and 10 bases from J, the gap between germline ends came to 6 bases. This CDR3 has 11 amino acids. The germline gives CDR1 MNHEY, CDR2 SVGEGT. CDR3 region: CASSYQREQFF. The CDR3 bases are TGTGCCAGCAGTTACCAACGGGAGCAGTTCTTC.

The chain couples TRBV6-5 to TRBJ2-1, with 10 bases identical to TRBD1. This CDR3 spans 14 amino acids. V lost 6 bases, J lost 12 bases, and 11 bases stayed unmatched. Germline CDR1 MNHEY, CDR2 SVGAGI. In DNA form, the CDR3 reads TGTGCCAGCAGAGGACAGGGGGTAGAATTGGGGCAGTTCTTC. Residues: CASRGQGVELGQFF.

This clone was seen a handful of times. The chain employs TRBV5-4 and TRBJ2-1; 12 bases line up with TRBD1. CDR1 and CDR2 (germline): SGHNT, YYREEE (reference sequence). CDR3 length equals 15 residues. J was trimmed by 7 bases and V by 4 bases; bases with no gene match: 6. CDR3 bases: TGTGCCAGCAGCCCGGGGACAGGGGGCCGGAATGAGCAGTTCTTC. Amino acids: CASSPGTGGRNEQFF.

The chain couples TRBV24-1 to TRBJ2-1; 8 bases agree with TRBD1. Germline values: CDR1 KGHDR, CDR2 SFDVKD. The CDR3 has 15 amino acids. V shed 5 bases, J shed 5 bases, and the junction held 7 bases outside the gene matches. DNA of the CDR3: TGTGCCACCAGTGCCCTCGACAGGGGCCACAATGAGCAGTTCTTC. Protein: CATSALDRGHNEQFF.

V usage is TRBV9 and J usage is TRBJ1-1, with D possibly matching TRBD1 (5 bases). There are 11 residues in the CDR3. V lost 3 bases to trimming and J lost 6 bases, with 6 bases between them. The germline V gene encodes CDR1 SGDLS and CDR2 YYNGEE. In DNA form, the CDR3 reads TGTGCCAGCAGCGCGACAGCTGAAGCTTTCTTT. It translates to CASSATAEAFF.

The chain is built from TRBV5-1 and TRBJ1-3; maybe TRBD1 (6 bases). Germline lookup yields CDR1 SGHRS and CDR2 YFSETQ. Trimming cost V 0 bases and J 0 bases, with 10 bases left between them. The CDR3 runs 16 residues. This CDR3 is CASSLVAGDSGNTIYF. The CDR3, as DNA: TGCGCCAGCAGCTTGGTAGCAGGGGACTCTGGAAACACCATATATTTT.

The rearrangement joins TRBV19 to TRBJ1-6, with 8 bases that match TRBD1. Germline values: CDR1 LNHDA, CDR2 SQIVND (reference sequence). The CDR3 runs 15 residues. J lost 9 bases, V lost 6 bases, and 10 bases had no gene match. This CDR3 reads CASRIQSGGTSPLHF. CDR3 bases: TGTGCCAGTAGAATCCAGTCAGGGGGCACTTCACCCCTCCACTTT.

CDR3 protein: CASSLGRAGNTIYF. DNA for the CDR3: TGTGCCAGTAGCCTCGGCAGGGCGGGAAACACCATATATTTT. The gene calls are TRBV19 and TRBJ1-3; weak D call: TRBD1 (5 bases). CDR1 and CDR2 from the germline V gene are LNHDA and SQIVND (reference sequence). Trimming pared 6 bases from V and 4 bases from J, leaving 13 bases between. The CDR3 contains 14 residues.

V usage is TRBV19 and J usage is TRBJ1-1, with 10 bases fitting TRBD1. Germline trimming cut 7 bases from V and 12 bases from J; bases unmatched to any gene: 8. This CDR3 is 12 amino acids long. Germline-derived CDR1 and CDR2 are LNHDA and SQIVND (reference sequence). The DNA for the CDR3 is TGTGCCAGTACCGTGGACAGGGGGACATCTTTCTTT. Protein product: CASTVDRGTSFF.